This T cell receptor (beta chain) is from a study of low-dose radiotherapy and immunotherapy resistance in tumors. The V gene's germline CDR1 is SGHAT and CDR2 FQNNGV. The CDR3 runs to 17 residues. The trim removed 3 bases at V and 9 bases at J, leaving 13 bases unmatched. First-strand cDNA used TRAV- and TRBV-specific primers, covering alpha and beta chains. TCR amplification ran roughly 20 PCR cycles using constant-region and V-primer adapter primers. TCRdb recomputed calls from the reads with MiXCR, one row per CDR3 protein. The table includes around 15,000 distinct CDR3 sequences, less than 85% detected once.

V gene TRBV11-2 combines with J gene TRBJ2-1; 11 bases line up with TRBD2. The TCR sequence derives from a human donor with advanced metastatic prostate, ovarian, gallbladder or colorectal cancer (not recorded which). This table probably holds off-target reads from a library built for another chain. CDR3 coding DNA: TGTGCCAGCAGCTTGGCTAGCGGGGGGCCCAACCCCCCTGAGCAGTTCTTC. It yields the protein CASSLASGGPNPPEQFF.